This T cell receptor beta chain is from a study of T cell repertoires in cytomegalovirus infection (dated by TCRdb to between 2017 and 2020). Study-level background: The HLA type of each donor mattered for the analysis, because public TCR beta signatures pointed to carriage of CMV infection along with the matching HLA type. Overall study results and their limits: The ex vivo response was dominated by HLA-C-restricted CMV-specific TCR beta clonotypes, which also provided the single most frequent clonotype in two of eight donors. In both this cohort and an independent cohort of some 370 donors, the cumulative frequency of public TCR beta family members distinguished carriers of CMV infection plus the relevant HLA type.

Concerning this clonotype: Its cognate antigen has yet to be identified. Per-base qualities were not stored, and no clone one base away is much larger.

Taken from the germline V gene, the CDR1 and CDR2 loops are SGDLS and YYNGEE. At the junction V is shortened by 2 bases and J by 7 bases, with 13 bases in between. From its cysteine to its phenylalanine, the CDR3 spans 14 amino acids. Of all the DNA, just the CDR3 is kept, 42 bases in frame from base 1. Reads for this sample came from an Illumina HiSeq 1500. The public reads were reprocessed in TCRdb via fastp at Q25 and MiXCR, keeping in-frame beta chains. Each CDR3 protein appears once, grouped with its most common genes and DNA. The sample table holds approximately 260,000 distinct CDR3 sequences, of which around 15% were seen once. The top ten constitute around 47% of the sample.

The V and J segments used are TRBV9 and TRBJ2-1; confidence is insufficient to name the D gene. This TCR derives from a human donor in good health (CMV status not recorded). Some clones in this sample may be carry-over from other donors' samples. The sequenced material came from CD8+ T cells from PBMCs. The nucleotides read TGTGCCAGCAGCGTGCTCCTTGACTGGAATGAGCAGTTCTTC. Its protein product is CASSVLLDWNEQFF.